There are many counts of the clone carrying this T cell receptor (beta chain). This sample was taken from a study of identical twins. The CDR3 covers 17 residues. V gave up 5 bases and J gave up 7 bases; unmatched junction bases: 16. The germline CDR1 and CDR2 sequences are SGHVS and FQNEAQ. cDNA carried unique molecular identifiers, and a universal primer site was added by template switching. Using its own MiXCR run on the 5' RACE reads, TCRdb lists one record per CDR3 protein. Of 140,000 to 150,000 distinct CDR3 sequences in the sample, around 3.4% were seen once. The receptor was isolated from a young man in good health. V gene TRBV7-8 combines with J gene TRBJ2-1; 8 bases are shared with TRBD2. Sequencing was carried out using memory T cells sorted from blood. The CDR3 DNA reads as TGTGCCAGCAGCCGTCTGGTGTACGACGGGAGGGCTAATGAGCAGTTCTTC. Protein: CASSRLVYDGRANEQFF.